This entry features one TCR beta chain sequence. This table comes from immunoSEQ multiplex PCR, and its TCRdb copy is limited to in-frame clones, with some not included. The table has roughly 84,000 clones, more than 65% seen once. This record belongs to a study of PD-1 blockade in mismatch repair-deficient tumors. The germline gives CDR1 MNHEY, CDR2 SVGAGI. This CDR3 comprises 14 residues. V lost 2 bases, J lost 5 bases, and 10 bases lay in between. The sequence was collected from an adult with mismatch repair-deficient cancer. The J gene is TRBJ2-1, the V gene TRBV6-5; D remains unclear. Sequenced here: peripheral blood, sampled 12 weeks after starting pembrolizumab. The CDR3 region is CASSYTPGDNEQFF. The CDR3 bases are TGTGCCAGCAGTTACACCCCTGGGGACAATGAGCAGTTCTTC.